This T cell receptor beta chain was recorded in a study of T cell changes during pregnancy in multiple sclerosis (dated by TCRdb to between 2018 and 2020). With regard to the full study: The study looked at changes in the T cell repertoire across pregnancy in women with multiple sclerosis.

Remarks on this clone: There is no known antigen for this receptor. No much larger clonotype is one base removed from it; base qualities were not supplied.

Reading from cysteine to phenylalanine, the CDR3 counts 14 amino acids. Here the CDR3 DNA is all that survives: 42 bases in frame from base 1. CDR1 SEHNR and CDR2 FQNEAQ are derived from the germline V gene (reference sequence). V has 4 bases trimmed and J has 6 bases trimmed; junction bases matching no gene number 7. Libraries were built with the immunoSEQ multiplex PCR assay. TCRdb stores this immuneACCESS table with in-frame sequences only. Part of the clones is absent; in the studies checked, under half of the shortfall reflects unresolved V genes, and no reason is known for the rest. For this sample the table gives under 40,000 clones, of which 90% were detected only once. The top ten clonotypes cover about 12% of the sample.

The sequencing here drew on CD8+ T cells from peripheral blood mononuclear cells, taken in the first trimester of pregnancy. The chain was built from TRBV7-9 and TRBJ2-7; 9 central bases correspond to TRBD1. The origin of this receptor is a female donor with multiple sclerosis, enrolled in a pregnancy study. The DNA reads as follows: TGTGCCAGCAGCTATGGGACAGGGAATTCCGAGCAGTACTTC. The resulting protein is CASSYGTGNSEQYF.